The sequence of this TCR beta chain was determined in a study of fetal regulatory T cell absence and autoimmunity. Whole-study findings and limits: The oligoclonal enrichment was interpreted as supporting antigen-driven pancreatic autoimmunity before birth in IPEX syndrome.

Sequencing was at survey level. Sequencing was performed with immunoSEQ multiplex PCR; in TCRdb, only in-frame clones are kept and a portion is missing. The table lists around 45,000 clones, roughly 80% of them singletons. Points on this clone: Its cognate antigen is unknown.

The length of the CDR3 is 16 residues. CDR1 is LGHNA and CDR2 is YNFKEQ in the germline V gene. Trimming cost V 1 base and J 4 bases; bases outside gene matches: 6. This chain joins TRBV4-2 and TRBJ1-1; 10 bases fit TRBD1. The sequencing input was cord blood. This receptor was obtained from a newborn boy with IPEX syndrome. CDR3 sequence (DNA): TGTGCCAGCAGCCAAGTGGGGACAGGGGAGTCCACTGAAGCTTTCTTT. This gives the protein CASSQVGTGESTEAFF.